This TCR beta chain was identified during a study of siplizumab effects on memory and regulatory T cells. V dropped 4 bases and J dropped 0 bases, with 15 bases sitting between them. The CDR3 runs to 16 residues. Germline assignment: CDR1 WSHSY and CDR2 SAAADI. Profiling relied on immunoSEQ multiplex PCR, and the TCRdb table lists in-frame clones only, not all of them. The sample consists of under 85,000 clones, 80% to 90% of them appearing once. Of note for this clone: Its antigen is currently unknown.

Overall study results and limits: Proliferating Tregs taken from siplizumab cultures were not shown to have a confirmed suppressive function. The study found that mappable alloreactive CD4+ clones averaged around 68% Treg-derived with siplizumab and 25% to 30% in controls. Naive T cells were seemingly more diverse than memory cells, and major contributions to the alloresponse seemed to be made by them. Siplizumab brought about a significant reduction in alloreactive sequences traceable to unstimulated CD4+ memory cells.

The V gene is TRBV10-2, the J gene TRBJ1-2, with D hard to call. The sample comprised Tregs sorted from blood. The TCR originated in a human donor in good health. The CDR3 DNA follows: TGCGCCAGCAGTGGTATGGGCACAGCTACTAACTATGGCTACACCTTC. This translates into CASSGMGTATNYGYTF.